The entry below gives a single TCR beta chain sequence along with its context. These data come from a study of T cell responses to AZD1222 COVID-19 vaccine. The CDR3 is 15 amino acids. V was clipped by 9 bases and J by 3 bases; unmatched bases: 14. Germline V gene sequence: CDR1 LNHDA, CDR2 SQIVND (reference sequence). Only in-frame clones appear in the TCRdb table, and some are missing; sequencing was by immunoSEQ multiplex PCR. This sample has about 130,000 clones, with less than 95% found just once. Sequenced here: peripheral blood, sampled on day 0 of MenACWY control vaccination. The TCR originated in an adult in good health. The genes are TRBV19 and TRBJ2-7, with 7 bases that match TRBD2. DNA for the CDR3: TGTGCCAGCGGGGGGATGGCAAGCGACCTCTACGAGCAGTACTTC. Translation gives CASGGMASDLYEQYF.